The 14 T cell receptor beta chains reported below all come from one sample, sequenced in a study of T cell responses to AZD1222 COVID-19 vaccine. Sequenced by immunoSEQ multiplex PCR; TCRdb stores in-frame clones only, minus some. The sample has 110,000 to 150,000 clones, roughly 94% seen once; the top ten hold approximately 2%. The sequenced sample was peripheral blood, obtained on day 0 of AZD1222 vaccination. These receptors were taken from an adult in good health.

This chain connects TRBV7-9 to TRBJ1-2; D may be TRBD1 (5 bases). V was clipped by 2 bases and J by 5 bases, with 9 bases between them. Germline V lookup: CDR1 SEHNR, CDR2 FQNEAQ (reference sequence). The CDR3 sequence is 13 residues long. CDR3: CASSLRAGYGYTF. In DNA form, the CDR3 reads TGTGCCAGCAGCTTAAGGGCAGGGTATGGCTACACCTTC.

The gene calls are TRBV5-5 and TRBJ2-3, with 10 nucleotides matching TRBD2. The CDR3 extends over 16 amino acids. The V and J ends lost 4 bases and 3 bases, in that order; junction bases with no gene match: 8. The V gene's germline CDR1 is SGHKS and CDR2 YYEKEE (reference sequence). The CDR3 region has the DNA TGTGCCAGCAGCCCACTAGCGGGGAGATCTACAGATACGCAGTATTTT. It yields the protein CASSPLAGRSTDTQYF.

The genes are TRBV7-9 and TRBJ2-1; D ambiguous. The CDR3 is 11 residues long. Germline loops: CDR1 SEHNR, CDR2 FQNEAQ (reference sequence). The V end lost 5 bases, the J end lost 16 bases, and 15 bases lay between the germline ends. In nucleotides, the CDR3 is TGTGCCAGCAGCCGAACTATCTCGCTCTTCTTC. Translation: CASSRTISLFF.

The V call is TRBV27, the J call TRBJ2-7, with D uncertain. The CDR3 is 12 residues long. Trimming took off 3 bases at V and 3 bases at J, with 6 bases between the two ends. Germline V CDR1 and CDR2: MNHEY, SMNVEV (reference sequence). CDR3 in amino acids: CASSFNYYEQYF. The CDR3 DNA reads TGTGCCAGCAGTTTTAACTACTACGAGCAGTACTTC.

This rearrangement joins TRBV7-9 to TRBJ2-7, with D uncertain. Germline CDR1 reads SEHNR; CDR2 reads FQNEAQ (reference sequence). The length of the CDR3 is 15 residues. Trimming took 2 bases from V and 0 from J, leaving 11 bases between them. In nucleotides, the CDR3 is TGTGCCAGCAGCTTACGCGGTGGGGACTCCTACGAGCAGTACTTC. Translated: CASSLRGGDSYEQYF.

J is TRBJ2-3 and V is TRBV11-2; D possibly corresponds to TRBD1 (6 bases). The CDR3 contains 18 residues. CDR1 SGHAT and CDR2 FQNNGV come from the germline V gene. V lost 1 base and J lost 0, with 17 bases in between. The CDR3 nucleotides are TGTGCCAGCAGCTTAGTGAGGACAGTGAACCCTAGCACAGATACGCAGTATTTT. Amino acids: CASSLVRTVNPSTDTQYF. Complete variable domain (other parts from reference TRBV11-2 and TRBJ2-3): EAGVAQSPRYKIIEKRQSVAFWCNPISGHATLYWYQQILGQGPKLLIQFQNNGVVDDSQLPKDRFSAERLKGVDSTLKIQPAKLEDSAVYLCASSLVRTVNPSTDTQYFGPGTRLTVL.

This chain joins TRBV18 and TRBJ1-2; D gene ambiguous. The germline V and J ends were trimmed by 8 bases and 0 bases, with 7 bases remaining between them. The CDR3 is 12 residues long. Germline V gene sequence: CDR1 KGHSH, CDR2 LQKENI. As DNA, the CDR3 is TGTGCCAGCACAGACACTAACTATGGCTACACCTTC. Amino acids: CASTDTNYGYTF.

The V gene is TRBV19, the J gene TRBJ2-7; the D gene is possibly TRBD2 (6 bases). Deletions cut 1 base from V and 2 bases from J, with 12 bases between. This CDR3 contains 15 residues. Germline assignment: CDR1 LNHDA and CDR2 SQIVND (reference sequence). The CDR3 DNA sequence: TGTGCCAGTAGTATAGGGGGGGTTTACCCCTACGAGCAGTACTTC. Encoded protein: CASSIGGVYPYEQYF.

V usage is TRBV5-1 and J usage is TRBJ1-2; 7 nucleotides align to TRBD1. The V and J ends lost 8 bases and 8 bases, in that order; junction bases with no gene match: 9. The CDR3 sequence is 12 residues long. From germline, CDR1 is SGHRS and CDR2 YFSETQ. In nucleotides, the CDR3 is TGCGCCAGTAGGATACCAGGGGGAGGCTACACCTTC. Residues: CASRIPGGGYTF.

This chain links TRBV3-1 (or the pseudogene TRBV3-2) with TRBJ2-7; the D is unclear. CDR1 is LGHDT and CDR2 is YNNKEL in the germline V gene (reference sequence). With 2 bases removed from V and 3 bases from J, the gap between germline ends came to 5 bases. CDR3 length equals 12 residues. CDR3 in amino acids: CASSQNIYEQYF. CDR3 in DNA: TGTGCCAGCAGCCAAAACATCTACGAGCAGTACTTC.

This rearrangement joins TRBV4-3 to TRBJ2-1, with TRBD2 matching 13 bases. Trimming at V came to 1 base and at J to 9 bases, leaving 6 bases not matched to a gene. CDR1 is LGHNA and CDR2 is YSLEER in the germline V gene. The CDR3 is 16 residues long. The chain's CDR3 is CASSQGRTSGGGEQFF. The DNA for the CDR3 is TGCGCCAGCAGCCAAGGAAGGACTAGCGGGGGTGGTGAGCAGTTCTTC.

This clone has a single count. The rearrangement links TRBV20-1 to TRBJ1-2; the D is unclear. The CDR3 runs to 10 residues. Germline CDR1 DFQATT, CDR2 SNEGSKA (reference sequence). The V end lost 6 bases, the J end lost 4 bases, and 6 bases lay between the germline ends. As DNA, the CDR3 is TGCAGTGCCAAGGGCTATGGCTACACCTTC. Translated, it gives CSAKGYGYTF.

The rearrangement links TRBV3-1 (or the pseudogene TRBV3-2) to TRBJ1-4; 12 bases are shared with TRBD1. V lost 5 bases, J lost 8 bases, and 3 bases stayed unmatched. The germline gives CDR1 LGHDT, CDR2 YNNKEL (reference sequence). The CDR3 runs 14 residues. The CDR3 sequence is CASSRDRGHEKLFF. The DNA of the CDR3 is TGTGCCAGCAGCAGGGACAGGGGGCACGAAAAACTGTTTTTT.

The chain is built from TRBV6-1 and TRBJ2-5; D gene uncertain. This CDR3 has 13 residues. In germline, CDR1 is MNHNS, CDR2 SASEGT. Trimming stripped 1 base from V and 1 base from J, with 4 bases between. Here the CDR3 reads CASSEGGQETQYF. In nucleotides, the CDR3 is TGTGCCAGCAGTGAAGGGGGCCAAGAGACCCAGTACTTC.